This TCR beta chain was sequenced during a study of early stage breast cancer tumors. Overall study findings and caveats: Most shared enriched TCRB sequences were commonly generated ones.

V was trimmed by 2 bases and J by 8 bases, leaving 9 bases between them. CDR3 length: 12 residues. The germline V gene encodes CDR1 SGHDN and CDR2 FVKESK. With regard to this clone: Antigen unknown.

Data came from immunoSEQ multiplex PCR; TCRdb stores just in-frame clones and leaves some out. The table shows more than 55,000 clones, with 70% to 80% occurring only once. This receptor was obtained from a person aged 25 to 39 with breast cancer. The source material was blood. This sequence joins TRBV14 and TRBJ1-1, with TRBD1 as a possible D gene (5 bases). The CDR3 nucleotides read TGTGCCAGCAGCCAAATTTGGACAGAAGCTTTCTTT. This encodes CASSQIWTEAFF. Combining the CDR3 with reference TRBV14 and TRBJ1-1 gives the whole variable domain EAGVTQFPSHSVIEKGQTVTLRCDPISGHDNLYWYRRVMGKEIKFLLHFVKESKQDESGMPNNRFLAERTGGTYSTLKVQPAELEDSGVYFCASSQIWTEAFFGQGTRLTVV.